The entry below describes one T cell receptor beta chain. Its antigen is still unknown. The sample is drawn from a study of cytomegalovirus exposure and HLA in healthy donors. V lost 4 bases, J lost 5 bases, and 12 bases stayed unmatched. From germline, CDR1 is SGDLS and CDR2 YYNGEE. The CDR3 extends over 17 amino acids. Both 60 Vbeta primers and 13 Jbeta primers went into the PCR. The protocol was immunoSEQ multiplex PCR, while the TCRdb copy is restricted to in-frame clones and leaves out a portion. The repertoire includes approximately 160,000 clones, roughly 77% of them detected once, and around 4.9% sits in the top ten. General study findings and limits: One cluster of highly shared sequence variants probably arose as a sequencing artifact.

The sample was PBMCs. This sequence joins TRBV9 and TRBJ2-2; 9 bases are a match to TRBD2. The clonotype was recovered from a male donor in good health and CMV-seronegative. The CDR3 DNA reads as TGTGCCAGCAGCTCACCGGCGGGACTAGCAGTTACCGGGGAGCTGTTTTTT. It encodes CASSSPAGLAVTGELFF.